This is a list of T cell receptor beta chains from one sample in a study of T-cell reconstitution after alpha-beta-depleted transplantation in children. TCRdb re-derived calls from the PCR reads in MiXCR, one entry per CDR3 protein. This sample carries roughly 340,000 distinct CDR3 sequences, 15% to 20% of them seen once, and the ten largest clones take approximately 44%. Sequencing used PBMCs, mostly from graft donor cells, obtained 360 days after TCRalphabeta/CD19-depleted stem cell transplant. All receptors derive from a male patient aged 2 to 10 who had a stem cell transplant for acute lymphoblastic leukemia, so the T cells may come from the graft donor. CDR3s include the opening cysteine and the closing phenylalanine or tryptophan. Fields, in order: V gene, J gene, clone size, D gene, CDR3 DNA, CDR3 protein. D genes are given only for firm matches. Where a row states a size, it is once, few, many or the class of an expanded clone; other rows omit it.

V: TRBV19
J: TRBJ2-1
size: few
D: NA
DNA: TGTGCCAGTACGGGACGCGACCCTATGAGCTCCTACAATGAGCAGTTCTTC
CDR3: CASTGRDPMSSYNEQFF

V: TRBV20-1
J: TRBJ1-1
size: few
D: NA
DNA: TGCAGAACGCCAAGCGGTCCCAAAGGGAACACTGAAGCTTTCTTT
CDR3: CRTPSGPKGNTEAFF

V: TRBV14
J: TRBJ1-4
size: few
D: NA
DNA: TGTGCCAGCAGCCCAAACTATGAAAAACTGTTTTTT
CDR3: CASSPNYEKLFF

V: TRBV6-4
J: TRBJ2-3
size: NA
D: TRBD2
DNA: TGTGCCACCGCAGCGGGACCCCTTTCCCAGACGCAGTATTTT
CDR3: CATAAGPLSQTQYF

V: TRBV20-1
J: TRBJ2-7
size: few
D: NA
DNA: TGCAGTGCTAGAGATTGGCGGGATATAGAGCAGTACTTC
CDR3: CSARDWRDIEQYF

V: TRBV29-1
J: TRBJ2-2
size: NA
D: NA
DNA: TGCAGCGTCCGTTTCACTAGCAACACCGGGGAGCTGTTTTTT
CDR3: CSVRFTSNTGELFF

V: TRBV7-9
J: TRBJ2-2
size: NA
D: TRBD1
DNA: TGTGCCAGCAACCCCTGGGGACAGGCGTCCCCCGGGGAGCTGTTTTTT
CDR3: CASNPWGQASPGELFF

V: TRBV18
J: TRBJ2-5
size: few
D: NA
DNA: TGTGCCAGCTCACCAATAGAGACCCAGTACTTC
CDR3: CASSPIETQYF

V: TRBV5-4
J: TRBJ1-1
size: NA
D: NA
DNA: TGTGCCAGCAGCTTGCCGAGGGGGGTAGCGGACACTGAAGCTTTCTTT
CDR3: CASSLPRGVADTEAFF

V: TRBV20-1
J: TRBJ2-7
size: NA
D: NA
DNA: TGCAGTGCCGCAAGAGGGGACGGACCCTACGAGCAGTACTTC
CDR3: CSAARGDGPYEQYF

V: TRBV29-1
J: TRBJ2-5
size: few
D: NA
DNA: TGCAGCGTCCTGGCGGTAGAGACCCAGTACTTC
CDR3: CSVLAVETQYF

V: TRBV5-6
J: TRBJ2-1
size: many
D: NA
DNA: TGTGCCAGCTCTAGGATCTCGGGCTACAATGAGCAGTTCTTC
CDR3: CASSRISGYNEQFF

V: TRBV12-3/TRBV12-4
J: TRBJ2-1
size: many
D: TRBD2
DNA: TGTGCCAGCAGCATAGAGCTACTAGCGGAGCAGTTCTTC
CDR3: CASSIELLAEQFF

V: TRBV5-1
J: TRBJ2-1
size: few
D: NA
DNA: TGCGCCAGCAGCGCCGCGGGACTTGTAGCCTACAATGAGCAGTTCTTC
CDR3: CASSAAGLVAYNEQFF

V: TRBV15
J: TRBJ2-7
size: NA
D: NA
DNA: TGTGCCACCAGCAGCGGGGGGCCCTCCTACGAGCAGTACTTC
CDR3: CATSSGGPSYEQYF

V: TRBV27
J: TRBJ2-7
size: few
D: TRBD1
DNA: TGTGCCAGCAGTTTATCAGGGGACAGGGTCTCCTACGAGCAGTACTTC
CDR3: CASSLSGDRVSYEQYF

V: TRBV7-2
J: TRBJ2-7
size: few
D: TRBD2
DNA: TGTGCCAGCAGCTGGAGACTAGCGTCCTACGAGCAGTACTTC
CDR3: CASSWRLASYEQYF

V: TRBV12-3/TRBV12-4
J: TRBJ2-6
size: NA
D: NA
DNA: TGTGCCAGCAGTTTGCGAACCGGGGCCAACGTCCTGACTTTC
CDR3: CASSLRTGANVLTF

V: TRBV11-2
J: TRBJ2-5
size: NA
D: TRBD1
DNA: TGTGCCAGCAGTTCCAGACAGGGAGTTTTGTACCAAGAGACCCAGTACTTC
CDR3: CASSSRQGVLYQETQYF

V: TRBV10-3
J: TRBJ1-2
size: NA
D: TRBD1
DNA: TGTGCCATCAGTGAGTCTGACAGGGGAGGAACGTATGGCTACACCTTC
CDR3: CAISESDRGGTYGYTF

V: TRBV12-3/TRBV12-4
J: TRBJ2-7
size: NA
D: NA
DNA: TGTGCCAGCAGTTTAAGGACAGTGCCCCCCTACGAGCAGTACTTC
CDR3: CASSLRTVPPYEQYF

V: TRBV20-1
J: TRBJ2-3
size: NA
D: NA
DNA: TGCAGTGCCACATCCCCTGGCCTCTCTCGAGCAGATACGCAGTATTTT
CDR3: CSATSPGLSRADTQYF

V: TRBV5-1
J: TRBJ2-1
size: few
D: NA
DNA: TGCGCCAGCAGCTTGTCTACCAATGAGCAGTTCTTC
CDR3: CASSLSTNEQFF

V: TRBV12-3/TRBV12-4
J: TRBJ2-7
size: many
D: NA
DNA: TGTGCCAGCAGTTTATGGTCGTCGGGACTTTACGAGCAGTACTTC
CDR3: CASSLWSSGLYEQYF

V: TRBV20-1
J: TRBJ2-1
size: few
D: TRBD2
DNA: TGCAGTGCTGGAAGCGGGAGGGAGCGCTACAATGAGCAGTTCTTC
CDR3: CSAGSGRERYNEQFF

V: TRBV28
J: TRBJ2-7
size: few
D: NA
DNA: TGTGCCAGCTTTGCTGCCTACGAGCAGTACTTC
CDR3: CASFAAYEQYF

V: TRBV29-1
J: TRBJ2-2
size: NA
D: TRBD2
DNA: TGCAGCGCACGACTAGCCCCCGGGGAGCTGTTTTTT
CDR3: CSARLAPGELFF

V: TRBV20-1
J: TRBJ2-1
size: NA
D: NA
DNA: TGCAGTGCTAGTCGACAGGTCCCTACCTACAATGAGCAGTTCTTC
CDR3: CSASRQVPTYNEQFF

V: TRBV7-9
J: TRBJ2-1
size: few
D: TRBD2
DNA: TGTGCCAGCAGCTCCACGGGACTAGCGGGAGACAATGAGCAGTTCTTC
CDR3: CASSSTGLAGDNEQFF

V: TRBV20-1
J: TRBJ2-3
size: NA
D: NA
DNA: TGCAGTGCTCCCCCAGGTGGTAGCGGCCGCACAGATACGCAGTATTTT
CDR3: CSAPPGGSGRTDTQYF

V: TRBV28
J: TRBJ1-1
size: many
D: NA
DNA: TGTGCCAGCAGTTTAGAGGGAAGGGTGAACACTGAAGCTTTCTTT
CDR3: CASSLEGRVNTEAFF

V: TRBV4-1
J: TRBJ1-5
size: NA
D: NA
DNA: TGCGCCAGCAGCCAATTCAGGGCCCTAGGGCCCCAGCATTTT
CDR3: CASSQFRALGPQHF

V: TRBV12-2
J: TRBJ2-7
size: few
D: NA
DNA: TGTGCAAGTCGCTTACCGGGTCGGGAGACCTACGAGCAGTACTTC
CDR3: CASRLPGRETYEQYF

V: TRBV5-1
J: TRBJ1-1
size: NA
D: NA
DNA: TGCGCCAGCAGCGCCAGTATAGGGGAAGCTTTCTTT
CDR3: CASSASIGEAFF

V: TRBV20-1
J: TRBJ2-7
size: few
D: NA
DNA: TGCAGTGCTAGACCCTACGACGGTACCTACGAGCAGTACTTC
CDR3: CSARPYDGTYEQYF

V: TRBV12-3/TRBV12-4
J: TRBJ1-5
size: NA
D: NA
DNA: TGTGCCAGCCGGGAGGGGGGCAATCAGCCCCAGCATTTT
CDR3: CASREGGNQPQHF

V: TRBV28
J: TRBJ2-1
size: few
D: NA
DNA: TGTGCCAGCGCCGGAATCGGGCCCCCCTACAATGAGCAGTTCTTC
CDR3: CASAGIGPPYNEQFF

V: TRBV4-3
J: TRBJ2-1
size: NA
D: TRBD2
DNA: TGCGCCAGCAGCCGAGCACCGGGACTAGCGTCTAACTCCTACAATGAGCAGTTCTTC
CDR3: CASSRAPGLASNSYNEQFF

V: TRBV7-3
J: TRBJ2-1
size: once
D: TRBD2
DNA: TGTGCCAGAATCCCTGGCGGGAGAACCTACAATGAGCAGTTCTTC
CDR3: CARIPGGRTYNEQFF

V: TRBV2
J: TRBJ2-1
size: NA
D: NA
DNA: TGTGCCAGCAGAGGACCTAGTAGCCTTTACAATGAGCAGTTCTTC
CDR3: CASRGPSSLYNEQFF

V: TRBV10-1
J: TRBJ2-6
size: NA
D: TRBD2
DNA: TGCGCCCTCAATCCAGCCAGCGGGAGGCGAAAAGGGGCCAACGTCCTGACTTTC
CDR3: CALNPASGRRKGANVLTF

V: TRBV2
J: TRBJ2-7
size: NA
D: TRBD1
DNA: TGTGCCAGCAAGCGGGACAGGGCCTTCTACGAGCAGTACTTC
CDR3: CASKRDRAFYEQYF

V: TRBV21-1
J: TRBJ2-1
size: NA
D: NA
DNA: TGTGCCAGCAGCAAAATGTGGCGGGAGCATTACAATGAGCAGTTCTTC
CDR3: CASSKMWREHYNEQFF

V: TRBV15
J: TRBJ2-1
size: many
D: NA
DNA: TGTGCCACCAGCAGAGAACTGACAGACTACAATGAGCAGTTCTTC
CDR3: CATSRELTDYNEQFF

V: TRBV20-1
J: TRBJ1-2
size: few
D: NA
DNA: TGCAGTCCTCGTTGGGCCCATGGCTACACCTTC
CDR3: CSPRWAHGYTF

V: TRBV12-3/TRBV12-4
J: TRBJ2-7
size: few
D: NA
DNA: TGTGCCAGCAGTCCGTTCAAGGACTACGAGCAGTACTTC
CDR3: CASSPFKDYEQYF

V: TRBV6-5
J: TRBJ2-5
size: NA
D: NA
DNA: TGTGCCAGCAGTTACTCGATCGTGGGAACGAGACGGGAGACCCAGTACTTC
CDR3: CASSYSIVGTRRETQYF

V: TRBV5-1
J: TRBJ1-2
size: few
D: NA
DNA: TGCGCCAGCAGCTTGATCCGGGGTCTCTATGGCTACACCTTC
CDR3: CASSLIRGLYGYTF

V: TRBV28
J: TRBJ2-2
size: few
D: TRBD2
DNA: TGTGCCACGGCGGGAGGGCCCTTGGCCGGGGAGCTGTTTTTT
CDR3: CATAGGPLAGELFF

V: TRBV7-2
J: TRBJ2-1
size: NA
D: TRBD1
DNA: TGTGCCAGCAGCCCGGGACAGGGCCGTTCAAATGAGCAGTTCTTC
CDR3: CASSPGQGRSNEQFF

V: TRBV6-4
J: TRBJ1-1
size: NA
D: TRBD1
DNA: TGTGCCAGCAGGAGGGGGACAGGGGGTACAAAGAACACTGAAGCTTTCTTT
CDR3: CASRRGTGGTKNTEAFF

V: TRBV9
J: TRBJ2-3
size: few
D: NA
DNA: TGTGCCAGCAGCGTCGCCCACGGTGGAGGCGCAGATACGCAGTATTTT
CDR3: CASSVAHGGGADTQYF

V: TRBV6-4
J: TRBJ2-2
size: NA
D: TRBD1
DNA: TGTGCCAGCAGTGAGACAGGGGACACCGGGGAGCTGTTTTTT
CDR3: CASSETGDTGELFF